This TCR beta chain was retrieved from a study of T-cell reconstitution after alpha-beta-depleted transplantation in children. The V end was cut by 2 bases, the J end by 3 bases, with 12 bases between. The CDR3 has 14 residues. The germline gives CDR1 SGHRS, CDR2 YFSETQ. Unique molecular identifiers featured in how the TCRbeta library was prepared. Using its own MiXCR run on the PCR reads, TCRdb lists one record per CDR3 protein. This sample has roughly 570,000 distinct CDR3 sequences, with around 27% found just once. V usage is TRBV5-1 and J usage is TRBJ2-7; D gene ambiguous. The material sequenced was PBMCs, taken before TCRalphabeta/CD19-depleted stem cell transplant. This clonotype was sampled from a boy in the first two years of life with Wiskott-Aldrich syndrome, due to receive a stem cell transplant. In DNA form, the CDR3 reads TGCGCCAGCAGCTTTGGTCACATGAACTACGAGCAGTACTTC. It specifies CASSFGHMNYEQYF.